This is a list of T cell receptor beta chains from one sample in a study of cytomegalovirus exposure and HLA in healthy donors. Assay: immunoSEQ multiplex PCR; the TCRdb copy retains only in-frame clones and omits some. The sample carries 120,000 or so clones, over 65% recorded once. Material: PBMCs. The receptors shown here come from a man younger than 35 in good health and CMV-seropositive. CDR3s include the opening cysteine and the closing phenylalanine or tryptophan. D genes are given only for firm matches. Clone size is shown for a subset of rows, as once, few, many or a class of expanded clone.

size,V,D,J,DNA,CDR3
-,TRBV19,-,TRBJ1-5,TGTGCCAGTAGTATAGAGCGGGGGCAGTCAAATCAGCCCCAGCATTTT,CASSIERGQSNQPQHF
-,TRBV6-6,TRBD1,TRBJ2-7,TGTGCCAGCAGCGACCTCGGGACAGGGCGAGACGAGCAGTACTTC,CASSDLGTGRDEQYF
-,TRBV5-4,TRBD1,TRBJ1-2,TGTGCCAGCAGCCCCACCATAGGGGGCGGCGATGGCTACACCTTC,CASSPTIGGGDGYTF
once,TRBV28,-,TRBJ2-7,TGTGCCAGCAGTTTATATGCGGTAGGGGCAGGCTACGAGCAGTACTTC,CASSLYAVGAGYEQYF
-,TRBV7-9,-,TRBJ1-3,TGTGCCAGCAGCTTAGCCGGGGGAAACACCATATATTTT,CASSLAGGNTIYF
-,TRBV5-1,-,TRBJ1-1,TGCGCCAGCAGCCCTCCGGGGGAGGGGAACACTGAAGCTTTCTTT,CASSPPGEGNTEAFF
-,TRBV7-9,-,TRBJ2-1,TGTGCCAGCAGCTTTACGGTCGGTGAGCAGTTCTTC,CASSFTVGEQFF
-,TRBV7-8,-,TRBJ1-1,TGTGCCAGCAGCGTCAGGGAGGATACTGAAGCTTTCTTT,CASSVREDTEAFF
-,TRBV7-3,-,TRBJ2-7,TGTGCCAGCAGCTTAAGTCCGGGTCCCTACGAGCAGTACTTC,CASSLSPGPYEQYF
-,TRBV7-3,-,TRBJ2-3,TGTGCCAGCAGCCCTGCCGGGGGATATAGCACAGATACGCAGTATTTT,CASSPAGGYSTDTQYF
few,TRBV10-3,-,TRBJ2-7,TGTGCCATCAGTGAGCCAGGAGAAAAGGGGTCCTACGAGCAGTACTTC,CAISEPGEKGSYEQYF
-,TRBV2,TRBD2,TRBJ2-1,TGTGCCAGCAGTGTTCCTAGCGGGGGGTCGTACAATGAGCAGTTCTTC,CASSVPSGGSYNEQFF
-,TRBV27,-,TRBJ1-4,TGTGCCAACGGACCAGGGAATGAAAAACTGTTTTTT,CANGPGNEKLFF
-,TRBV5-4,-,TRBJ2-6,TGTGCCAGCAGCCCTGACATCATCTCTGGGGCCAACGTCCTGACTTTC,CASSPDIISGANVLTF
-,TRBV19,TRBD1,TRBJ1-1,TGTGCCAGTAGTATAGGTCACAGGGGGAACACTGAAGCTTTCTTT,CASSIGHRGNTEAFF
-,TRBV19,TRBD2,TRBJ2-1,TGTGCCAGTAGGCCAGCGCTGCGGGGGATGAATGAGCAGTTCTTC,CASRPALRGMNEQFF
-,TRBV10-3,-,TRBJ1-2,TGTGCCATCAGTGAGTCGGCACCAGACTATGGCTACACCTTC,CAISESAPDYGYTF
-,TRBV4-1,-,TRBJ2-7,TGCGCCAGCAGCCAAGACAGGGGTAACGAGCAGTACTTC,CASSQDRGNEQYF
-,TRBV7-9,TRBD1,TRBJ1-1,TGTGCCAGCAGGGTTTCAGGGGGCAGCACTGAAGCTTTCTTT,CASRVSGGSTEAFF
once,TRBV7-2,-,TRBJ2-7,TGTGCCAGCAGCTTATACGGGGGGCCTCCCTACGAGCAGTACTTC,CASSLYGGPPYEQYF
-,TRBV15,-,TRBJ1-5,TGTGCCACCAGCAGAGATTTCGGGGATCTATTATCAAGGAGCAATCAGCCCCAGCATTTT,CATSRDFGDLLSRSNQPQHF
-,TRBV19,-,TRBJ1-1,TGTGCCAGTAGTCCAGGACAGCTTCGGTCTGAAGCTTTCTTT,CASSPGQLRSEAFF
-,TRBV19,-,TRBJ2-5,TGTGCCAGTAGTAGGAACAGACAAGAGACCCAGTACTTC,CASSRNRQETQYF
-,TRBV4-2,TRBD2,TRBJ2-1,TGTGCCAGCAGCCTAATCGGGACTAGCGGGGCCGGCCACAATGAGCAGTTCTTC,CASSLIGTSGAGHNEQFF
-,TRBV5-1,-,TRBJ2-7,TGCGCCAGCAGCCCGGGCGGGGGCCCCAGGGAGCAGTACTTC,CASSPGGGPREQYF
few,TRBV29-1,-,TRBJ2-7,TGCAGCGTAGAGATCCTTTACGAGCAGTACTTC,CSVEILYEQYF
-,TRBV5-1,-,TRBJ2-7,TGCGCCAGCAGCTTGATGGACAACTACGAGCAGTACTTC,CASSLMDNYEQYF
-,TRBV20-1,-,TRBJ2-5,TGCAGTGCTCCCGAGGTAGAGACCCAGTACTTC,CSAPEVETQYF
-,TRBV10-3,TRBD1,TRBJ1-2,TGTGCCATCAGTGGACAGGGGGCTTTAAGTGCTGGTGGCTACACCTTC,CAISGQGALSAGGYTF
-,TRBV9,TRBD1,TRBJ1-2,TGTGCCAGCAGCGTATCTCGACAGGGATCTTTAGGCTACACCTTC,CASSVSRQGSLGYTF
-,TRBV7-9,TRBD1,TRBJ2-3,TGTGCCAGCAGCACAGGGGACGATATGGTAGATACGCAGTATTTT,CASSTGDDMVDTQYF
-,TRBV19,-,TRBJ1-1,TGTGCCAGTAGAAGATCCACCCCGGGAAGCACTGAAGCTTTCTTT,CASRRSTPGSTEAFF
-,TRBV2,TRBD2,TRBJ2-1,TGTGCCAGCAGTGAAGGGACTAGCGGGGTTCTAATCTTC,CASSEGTSGVLIF
-,TRBV30,TRBD2,TRBJ2-1,TGTGCCTGGTCGTATACTAGCGGGGGGTACAATGAGCAGTTCTTC,CAWSYTSGGYNEQFF
-,TRBV25-1,-,TRBJ1-4,TGTGCCAGCAGGGAAAAGGGAGAGGAACTTCAGGATGAAAAACTGTTTTTT,CASREKGEELQDEKLFF
-,TRBV10-1,TRBD1,TRBJ2-3,TGCGCCAGCAGTCCGGACAGGGTAGAGAGGGATACGCAGTATTTT,CASSPDRVERDTQYF
-,TRBV5-1,-,TRBJ1-6,TGCGCCAGCAGGGTAGACTACTCCTATAATTCACCCCTCCACTTT,CASRVDYSYNSPLHF
-,TRBV6-5,TRBD2,TRBJ2-2,TGTGCCAGCAGTTACTCACTAGCGGGGGTATCCGGGGAGCTGTTTTTT,CASSYSLAGVSGELFF
once,TRBV10-3,-,TRBJ2-2,TGTGCCATCAGTGACAAGAGTAACACCGGGGAGCTGTTTTTT,CAISDKSNTGELFF
-,TRBV4-2,-,TRBJ1-2,TGTGCCAGCAGCCAAGATAACAGGGAGCACTATGGCTACACCTTC,CASSQDNREHYGYTF
-,TRBV7-3,TRBD2,TRBJ2-3,TGTGCCAGCGCTGCTAGCGGGGCCACAGATACGCAGTATTTT,CASAASGATDTQYF
-,TRBV5-1,TRBD2,TRBJ2-1,TGCGCCAGCAGCCCCGGACTAGCGGGCTCCAATGAGCAGTTCTTC,CASSPGLAGSNEQFF